Presented here are 19 T cell receptor beta chains from one specimen sequenced in a study of vaccination and CD4 T cells after COVID-19. Once obtained from cultured CD4+ T cells, the DNA was sequenced using the Oncomine TCR Beta short-read assay. TCRdb ran MiXCR on the PCR reads and lists one entry per CDR3 protein. This sample carries fewer than 15,000 distinct CDR3 sequences, nearly 60% of them seen once, and the ten largest clones take 15% to 20%. The antigens for these receptors are not known. The treatment denotes: roughly nine-day PBMC culture with coronavirus spike peptide pools or control peptides (ViraFEST assay). The sequenced sample was cultured CD4+ T cells from blood, obtained after SARS-CoV-2 vaccination. The receptors shown here come from a human donor with COVID-19.

The chain recombines TRBV20-1 with TRBJ1-5; D might be TRBD1 (5 bases). The CDR3 is 12 residues long. The germline V gene encodes CDR1 DFQATT and CDR2 SNEGSKA (reference sequence). Trimming removed 3 bases from V and 11 bases from J, with 14 bases in between. The CDR3 region has the DNA TGCAGTGCTAGGGACTCCAAGGGGTCCCAGCATTTT. It codes for CSARDSKGSQHF.

The rearrangement joins TRBV19 to TRBJ1-6, with no clear D. CDR1 and CDR2 from the germline V gene are LNHDA and SQIVND (reference sequence). This CDR3 is built from 15 residues. Between the trimmed V and J ends, which lost 3 bases and 5 bases, there was a span of 11 bases. CDR3 nucleotides: TGTGCCAGTAGTATGATGACGGGGAATAATTCACCCCTCCACTTT. Encoded protein: CASSMMTGNNSPLHF.

This rearrangement joins TRBV24-1 to TRBJ2-3; D gene ambiguous. The CDR3 contains 15 residues. Trimming removed 3 bases at V and 0 bases at J, with 9 bases between. Germline V gene sequence: CDR1 KGHDR, CDR2 SFDVKD. CDR3 sequence reads: CATSDPVTSTDTQYF. In DNA form, the CDR3 reads TGTGCCACCAGTGATCCAGTGACTAGCACAGATACGCAGTATTTT.

This clonotype has a handful of counts. The genes are TRBV20-1 and TRBJ2-7; TRBD2 aligns across 10 bases. There are 15 residues in the CDR3. With 6 bases clipped from V and 7 bases from J, the junction kept 15 bases outside the gene matches. CDR1 and CDR2 (germline): DFQATT, SNEGSKA (reference sequence). The CDR3 DNA reads TGCAGTGCAGCGCCAGTTAGCGGGGGGACGAGGGAGCAGTACTTC. This codes for CSAAPVSGGTREQYF.

Only a few counts were recorded for this clonotype. The chain joins TRBV2 to TRBJ2-7, with a tentative D call TRBD2 (6 bases). Germline-derived CDR1 and CDR2 are SNHLY and FYNNEI. The V end lost 9 bases, the J end lost 0 bases, and 9 bases lay between the germline ends. The CDR3 runs 12 residues. The DNA of the CDR3 is TGTGCCAGTAGGGACTTCTCCTACGAGCAGTACTTC. Its translation: CASRDFSYEQYF.

This chain connects TRBV20-1 to TRBJ2-3, with D perhaps assigned TRBD1 or TRBD2 (6 bases each). Germline CDR1 reads DFQATT; CDR2 reads SNEGSKA (reference sequence). The CDR3 is made up of 12 amino acids. V lost 7 bases and J lost 5, with 13 bases in between. In nucleotides, the CDR3 is TGCAGTGTCGGGGGCAGGGTAGATACGCAGTATTTT. Translated, it gives CSVGGRVDTQYF.

The chain joins TRBV7-6 to TRBJ2-5; D tentatively fits TRBD1 or TRBD2 (5 bases each). The CDR3 has 14 residues. The V gene's germline CDR1 is SGHVS and CDR2 FNYEAQ. V was cut by 1 base and J by 3 bases, with 9 bases left in between. CDR3 DNA sequence: TGTGCCAGCAGCTTAGATTGGGGGAAAGAGACCCAGTACTTC. It codes for CASSLDWGKETQYF.

The rearrangement uses TRBV10-3 and TRBJ1-6, with 10 bases matching TRBD1. Trimming took 10 bases from V and 10 from J; bases not matched to a gene: 4. The CDR3 runs 12 residues. From germline, CDR1 is ENHRY and CDR2 SYGVKD. CDR3 region: CATGTGVSPLHF. As DNA, the CDR3 is TGTGCCACCGGGACAGGGGTATCACCCCTCCACTTT.

The rearrangement joins TRBV6-2 or TRBV6-3 to TRBJ1-5; the match to TRBD1 covers 10 bases. CDR3 size: 16 residues. Unmatched junction bases numbered 10, after V lost 4 bases and J lost 7 bases. Germline V CDR1 and CDR2: MNHEY, SVGEGT. Written as DNA, the CDR3 is TGTGCCAGCAGTTCCCTAGGGGGGACAGGGGCACAGCCCCAGCATTTT. Protein product: CASSSLGGTGAQPQHF.

V and J are TRBV6-2 or TRBV6-3 and TRBJ1-2; 7 bases fit TRBD1. There are 12 residues in the CDR3. CDR1 is MNHEY and CDR2 is SVGEGT in the germline V gene. V was pared by 7 bases and J by 4 bases, with 3 bases of the junction left unmatched. CDR3 residues: CASTGTVYGYTF. CDR3 DNA: TGTGCCAGCACGGGGACAGTCTATGGCTACACCTTC.

This chain connects TRBV19 to TRBJ1-2; 7 nucleotides agree with TRBD1. CDR1 is LNHDA, CDR2 SQIVND, per germline (reference sequence). V dropped 5 bases and J dropped 14; count of bases not matched to a gene: 14. The CDR3 is made up of 13 amino acids. CDR3 sequence reads: CASSHRTGPRGTF. The CDR3 nucleotides read TGTGCCAGTAGTCACCGGACAGGACCTAGGGGGACCTTC.

CDR3 sequence (DNA): TGCAGTGCTCCGACTGGGGTCCTCGGGGAGCTGTTTTTT. Residues: CSAPTGVLGELFF. The chain uses TRBV20-1 and TRBJ2-2; no firm D call. Per the germline V gene, CDR1 is DFQATT and CDR2 is SNEGSKA (reference sequence). This CDR3 comprises 13 residues. V was pared by 5 bases and J by 7 bases, with 14 bases between.

This clonotype was counted only a few times. The chain couples TRBV7-9 to TRBJ1-1; weak D call: TRBD1 (5 bases). This CDR3 is 12 amino acids long. From germline, CDR1 is SEHNR and CDR2 FQNEAQ (reference sequence). Trimming stripped 5 bases from V and 10 bases from J, with 14 bases between. The CDR3 sequence is CASSPRDGGAFF. CDR3 DNA: TGTGCCAGCAGCCCCCGGGACGGAGGAGCTTTCTTT. The whole variable domain, filled in from reference TRBV7-9 and TRBJ1-1, reads DTGVSQNPRHKITKRGQNVTFRCDPISEHNRLYWYRQTLGQGPEFLTYFQNEAQLEKSRLLSDRFSAERPKGSFSTLEIQRTEQGDSAMYLCASSPRDGGAFFGQGTRLTVV.

This clonotype was counted between two and nine times. This chain joins TRBV6-2 or TRBV6-3 and TRBJ2-7, with 7 bases aligning to TRBD2. The CDR3 loop spans 14 amino acids. CDR1 MNHEY and CDR2 SVGEGT come from the germline V gene. V dropped 2 bases and J dropped 6; count of bases not matched to a gene: 7. This CDR3 is CASSYRAGQSEQYF. In DNA form, the CDR3 reads TGTGCCAGCAGTTACCGAGCGGGGCAGTCCGAGCAGTACTTC.

The rearrangement uses TRBV6-1 and TRBJ2-5; D possibly corresponds to TRBD1 (6 bases). The CDR3 has 14 amino acids. V lost 6 bases to trimming and J lost 2 bases, with 13 bases between them. Germline values: CDR1 MNHNS, CDR2 SASEGT. CDR3 nucleotide sequence: TGTGCCAGCAGCTTCCGCAGGGGTCAAGAGACCCAGTACTTC. Protein: CASSFRRGQETQYF.

The chain is built from TRBV10-3 and TRBJ1-1, with 7 bases that match TRBD1. Trimming took 5 bases from V and 2 from J; bases not matched to a gene: 5. The CDR3 spans 14 residues. Germline values: CDR1 ENHRY, CDR2 SYGVKD. The CDR3 bases are TGTGCCATCAGTTCCAGGGGGTTAAACACTGAAGCTTTCTTT. It is translated as CAISSRGLNTEAFF.

This clonotype was picked up a small number of times. V gene TRBV7-6 combines with J gene TRBJ1-5; no clear D. Germline V gene data show CDR1 as SGHVS and CDR2 as FNYEAQ. V was clipped by 2 bases and J by 6 bases, with 8 bases between them. The CDR3 spans 13 residues. The CDR3 nucleotides read TGTGCCAGCAGCTTAAAGAAGAGTCAGCCCCAGCATTTT. It encodes CASSLKKSQPQHF.

This chain joins TRBV15 and TRBJ2-1; 10 positions agree with TRBD2. CDR1 is LNHNV, CDR2 YYDKDF, per germline (reference sequence). V was pared by 0 bases and J by 9 bases, with 8 bases of the junction left unmatched. This CDR3 has 16 residues. CDR3: CATSRDSGGISLEQFF. DNA of the CDR3: TGTGCCACCAGCAGAGATAGCGGGGGGATCTCCCTTGAGCAGTTCTTC.

The genes are TRBV20-1 and TRBJ1-5, with 9 positions matching TRBD1. V dropped 3 bases and J dropped 5; count of bases not matched to a gene: 2. CDR1 and CDR2 from the germline V gene are DFQATT and SNEGSKA (reference sequence). The CDR3 runs to 13 residues. Here the CDR3 reads CSARRDRDQPQHF. CDR3 DNA: TGCAGTGCTAGGCGGGACAGGGATCAGCCCCAGCATTTT.